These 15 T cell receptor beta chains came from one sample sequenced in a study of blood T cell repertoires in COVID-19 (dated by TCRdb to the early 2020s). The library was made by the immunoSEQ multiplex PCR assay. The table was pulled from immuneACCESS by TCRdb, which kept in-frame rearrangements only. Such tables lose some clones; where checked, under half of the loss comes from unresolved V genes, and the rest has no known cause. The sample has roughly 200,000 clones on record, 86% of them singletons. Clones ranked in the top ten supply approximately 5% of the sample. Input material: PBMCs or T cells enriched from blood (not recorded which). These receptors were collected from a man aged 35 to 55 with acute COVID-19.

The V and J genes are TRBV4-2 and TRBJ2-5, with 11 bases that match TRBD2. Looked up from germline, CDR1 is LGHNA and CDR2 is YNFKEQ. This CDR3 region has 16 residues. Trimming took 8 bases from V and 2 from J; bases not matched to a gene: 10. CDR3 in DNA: TGTGCCAGCGGCCCTAGACTAGCGGGGCCTCAAGAGACCCAGTACTTC. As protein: CASGPRLAGPQETQYF.

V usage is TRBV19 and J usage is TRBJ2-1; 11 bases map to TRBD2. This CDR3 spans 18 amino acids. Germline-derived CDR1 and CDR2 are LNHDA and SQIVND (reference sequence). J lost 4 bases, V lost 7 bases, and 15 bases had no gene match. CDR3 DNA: TGTGCCAGTAATTCGGAAACTAGCGGGAGAACGGGGTACAATGAGCAGTTCTTC. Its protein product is CASNSETSGRTGYNEQFF.

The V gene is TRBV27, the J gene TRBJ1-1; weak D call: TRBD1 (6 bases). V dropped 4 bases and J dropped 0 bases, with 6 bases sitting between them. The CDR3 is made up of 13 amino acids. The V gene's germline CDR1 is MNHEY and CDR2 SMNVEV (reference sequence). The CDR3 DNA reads TGTGCCAGCAGTTGGACAGTGAACACTGAAGCTTTCTTT. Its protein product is CASSWTVNTEAFF.

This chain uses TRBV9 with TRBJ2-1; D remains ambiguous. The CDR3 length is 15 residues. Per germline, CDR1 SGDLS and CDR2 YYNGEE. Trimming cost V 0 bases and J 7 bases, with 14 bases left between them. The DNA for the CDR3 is TGTGCCAGCAGCGTAGCTGAAAGCCCCTGGAATGAGCAGTTCTTC. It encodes CASSVAESPWNEQFF.

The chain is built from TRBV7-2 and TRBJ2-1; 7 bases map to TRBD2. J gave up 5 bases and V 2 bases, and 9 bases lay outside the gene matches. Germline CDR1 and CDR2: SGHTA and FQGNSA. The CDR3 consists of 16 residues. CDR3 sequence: CASSLRGASGNNEQFF. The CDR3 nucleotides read TGTGCCAGCAGCTTAAGGGGAGCTAGCGGAAACAATGAGCAGTTCTTC.

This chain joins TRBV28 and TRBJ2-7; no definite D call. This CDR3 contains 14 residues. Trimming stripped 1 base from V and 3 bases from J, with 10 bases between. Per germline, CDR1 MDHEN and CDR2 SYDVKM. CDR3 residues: CASSLFRGSYEQYF. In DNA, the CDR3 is TGTGCCAGCAGTTTATTCAGAGGAAGCTACGAGCAGTACTTC.

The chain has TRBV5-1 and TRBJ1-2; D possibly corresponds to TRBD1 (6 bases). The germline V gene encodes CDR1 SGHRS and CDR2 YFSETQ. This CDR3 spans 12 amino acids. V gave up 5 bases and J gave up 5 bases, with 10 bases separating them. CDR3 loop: CASSPDRYGYTF. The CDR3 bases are TGCGCCAGCAGTCCGGACAGATATGGCTACACCTTC. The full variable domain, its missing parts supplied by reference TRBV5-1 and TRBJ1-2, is KAGVTQTPRYLIKTRGQQVTLSCSPISGHRSVSWYQQTPGQGLQFLFEYFSETQRNKGNFPGRFSGRQFSNSRSEMNVSTLELGDSALYLCASSPDRYGYTFGSGTRLTVV.

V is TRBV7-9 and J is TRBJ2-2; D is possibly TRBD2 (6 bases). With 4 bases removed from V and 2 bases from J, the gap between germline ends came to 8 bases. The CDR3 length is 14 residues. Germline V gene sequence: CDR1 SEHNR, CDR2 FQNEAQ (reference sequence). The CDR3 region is CASSSGTNTGELFF. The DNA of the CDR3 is TGTGCCAGCAGCTCCGGGACTAACACCGGGGAGCTGTTTTTT.

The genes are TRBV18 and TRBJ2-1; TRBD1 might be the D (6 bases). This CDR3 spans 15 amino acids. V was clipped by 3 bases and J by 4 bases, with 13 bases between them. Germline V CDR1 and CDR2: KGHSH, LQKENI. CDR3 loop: CASSPRQESYNEQFF. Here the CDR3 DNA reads TGTGCCAGCTCACCCCGACAGGAATCTTACAATGAGCAGTTCTTC.

For the CDR3, the DNA is TGTGCCAGCAGTGGGGGACTAGCGGGAGCAACTGCCTACGAGCAGTACTTC. It codes for CASSGGLAGATAYEQYF. The chain recombines TRBV2 with TRBJ2-7, with 14 bases fitting TRBD2. The CDR3 contains 17 residues. Trimming removed 4 bases from V and 2 bases from J; junction bases left unmatched: 7. The V gene's germline CDR1 is SNHLY and CDR2 FYNNEI.

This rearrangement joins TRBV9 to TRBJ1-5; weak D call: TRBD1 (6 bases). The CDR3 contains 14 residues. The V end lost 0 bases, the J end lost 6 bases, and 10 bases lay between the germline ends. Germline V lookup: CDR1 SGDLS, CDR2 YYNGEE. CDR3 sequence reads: CASSVEGGSQPQHF. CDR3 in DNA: TGTGCCAGCAGCGTAGAAGGGGGTAGTCAGCCCCAGCATTTT.

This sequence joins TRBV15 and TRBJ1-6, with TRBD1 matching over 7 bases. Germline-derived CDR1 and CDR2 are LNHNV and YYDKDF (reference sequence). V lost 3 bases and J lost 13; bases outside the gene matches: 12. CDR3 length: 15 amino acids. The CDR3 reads CATSSTGTDNRPLHF. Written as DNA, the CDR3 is TGTGCCACCAGCAGCACCGGGACAGATAATAGGCCCCTCCACTTT.

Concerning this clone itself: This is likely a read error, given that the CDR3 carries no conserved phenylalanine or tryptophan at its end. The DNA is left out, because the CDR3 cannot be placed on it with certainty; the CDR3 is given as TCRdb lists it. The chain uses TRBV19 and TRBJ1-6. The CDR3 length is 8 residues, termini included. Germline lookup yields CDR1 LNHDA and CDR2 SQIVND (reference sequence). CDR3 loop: CASSIDPG.

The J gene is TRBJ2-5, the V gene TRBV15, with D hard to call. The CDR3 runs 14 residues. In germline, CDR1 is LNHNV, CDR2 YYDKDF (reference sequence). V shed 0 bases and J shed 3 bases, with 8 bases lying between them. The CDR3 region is CATSRDPVKETQYF. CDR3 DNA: TGTGCCACCAGCAGAGATCCAGTAAAAGAGACCCAGTACTTC.

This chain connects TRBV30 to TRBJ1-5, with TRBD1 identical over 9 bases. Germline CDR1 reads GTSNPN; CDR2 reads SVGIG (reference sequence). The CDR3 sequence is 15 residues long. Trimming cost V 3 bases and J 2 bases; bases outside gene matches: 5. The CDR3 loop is CAWRTGGTGNQPQHF. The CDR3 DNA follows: TGTGCCTGGAGGACAGGGGGAACGGGCAATCAGCCCCAGCATTTT.